This section outlines one T cell receptor beta chain sequence together with its context. Its specificity is not known. Germline V gene sequence: CDR1 LNHDA, CDR2 SQIVND (reference sequence). V lost 3 bases to trimming and J lost 6 bases, with 11 bases between them. There are 13 residues in the CDR3. Primers: 60 Vbeta forward and 13 Jbeta reverse. The data were produced by immunoSEQ multiplex PCR, yet TCRdb's version contains in-frame clones alone and is incomplete. This repertoire shows approximately 120,000 clones, 65% to 80% found once; its top ten account for less than 15%. These data originate in a study of cytomegalovirus exposure and HLA in healthy donors. Points from the study as a whole: According to the study, roughly 160 TCR beta chains were cytomegalovirus-associated.

The sample consisted of PBMCs. This sequence joins TRBV19 and TRBJ1-2, with D maybe TRBD1 (5 bases). The sequence was collected from a woman aged 55-75 years in good health and CMV-seropositive. CDR3 sequence (DNA): TGTGCCAGTAGTATGAGCAGGGATCATGGCTACACCTTC. Protein sequence: CASSMSRDHGYTF.